Sequencing of this T cell receptor (beta chain) was carried out in a study of response to subunit inactivated influenza vaccine. This clonotype was detected many times. TCRdb fed the RT-PCR reads into MiXCR, producing one record per CDR3 protein. The data hold 150,000 to 200,000 distinct CDR3 sequences, with approximately 12% observed a single time. This CDR3 has 12 amino acids. Trimming took 8 bases from V and 10 from J, leaving 18 bases between them. Germline CDR1 is MDHEN and CDR2 is SYDVKM. The same sample was also studied in work on T cells expressing NK-cell markers. That study reports: A 5'RACE template switching approach incorporating UMIs was used to make TCR beta cDNA.

The chain carries TRBV28 and TRBJ2-7; D is possibly TRBD2 (6 bases). This TCR was recovered from a man aged 45-60 years who received an inactivated influenza vaccine. The starting material was CD8+ T cells sorted from PBMCs, obtained 11 to 12 days after vaccination. The CDR3 reads CASGLYEGVQYF. The CDR3 bases are TGTGCCAGCGGACTATATGAAGGGGTTCAGTACTTC.